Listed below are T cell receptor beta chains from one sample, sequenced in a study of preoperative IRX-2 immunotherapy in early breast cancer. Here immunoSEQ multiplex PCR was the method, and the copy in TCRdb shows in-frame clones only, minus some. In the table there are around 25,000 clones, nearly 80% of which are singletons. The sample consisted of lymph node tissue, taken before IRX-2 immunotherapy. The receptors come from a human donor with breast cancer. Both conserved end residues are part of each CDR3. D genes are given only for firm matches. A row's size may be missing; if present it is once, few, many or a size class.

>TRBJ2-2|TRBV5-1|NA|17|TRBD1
TGCGCCAGCAGCTCGGGACAGGGCGAAGCGAACACCGGGGAGCTGTTTTTT
CASSSGQGEANTGELFF
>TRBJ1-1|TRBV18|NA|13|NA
TGTGCCAGCTCACAGGGCCCGAACACTGAAGCTTTCTTT
CASSQGPNTEAFF
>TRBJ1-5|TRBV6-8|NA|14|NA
TGTGCCAGCAGTTACCGCAGGGGTTGGCAGCCCCAGCATTTT
CASSYRRGWQPQHF
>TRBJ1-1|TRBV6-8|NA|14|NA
TGTGCCAGCACCCTCTGGGGGAGCAACACTGAAGCTTTCTTT
CASTLWGSNTEAFF
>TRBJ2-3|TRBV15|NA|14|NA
TGTGCCACCAGCAGAGATCTCACTCACGATACGCAGTATTTT
CATSRDLTHDTQYF
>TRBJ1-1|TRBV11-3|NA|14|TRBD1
TGTGCCAGCAGCGAGGACAGGCAGAACACTGAAGCTTTCTTT
CASSEDRQNTEAFF
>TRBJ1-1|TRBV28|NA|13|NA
TGTGCCAGTATCAGGGTTGTTAACACTGAAGCTTTCTTT
CASIRVVNTEAFF
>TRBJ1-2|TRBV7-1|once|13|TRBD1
TGTGCCAGCAGACGGGACAGTATGGATGGCTACACCTTC
CASRRDSMDGYTF
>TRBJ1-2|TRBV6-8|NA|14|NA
TGTGCCAGCAAGCCCACGGTTATGAGAGAGGGCTACACCTTC
CASKPTVMREGYTF
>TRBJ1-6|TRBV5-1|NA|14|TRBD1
TGCGCCAGCAGGTCCGGGACAGAAAATTCACCCCTCCACTTT
CASRSGTENSPLHF
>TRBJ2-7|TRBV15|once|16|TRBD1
TGTGCCACCAGCAGAGATCGCCGGACAGGGTCCTACGAGCAGTACTTC
CATSRDRRTGSYEQYF
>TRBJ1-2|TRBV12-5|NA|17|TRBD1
TGTGCTAGTGGTTTGGCCCTAACAGGGGATCTTATGAGGGGCTACACCTTC
CASGLALTGDLMRGYTF
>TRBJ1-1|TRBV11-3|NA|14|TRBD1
TGTGCCAGCAGCTTTAGGACAGGGGGCACTGAAGCTTTCTTT
CASSFRTGGTEAFF
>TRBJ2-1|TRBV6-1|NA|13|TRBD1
TGTGCCAGCAGTGAAGCGGGTGGACAGGCTCAGTTCTTC
CASSEAGGQAQFF
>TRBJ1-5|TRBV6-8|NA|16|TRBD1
TGTGCCAGCAGTAAGTCCGGGACAGGGGTGGGTCAGCCCCAGCATTTT
CASSKSGTGVGQPQHF
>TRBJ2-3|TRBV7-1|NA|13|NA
TGTGCCAGCAGCCAAGAAAGGGCAGATACGCAGTATTTT
CASSQERADTQYF
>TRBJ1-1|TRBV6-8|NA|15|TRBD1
TGTGCCAGCAGTGATTATAAGACAGGGAGCACTGAAGCTTTCTTT
CASSDYKTGSTEAFF
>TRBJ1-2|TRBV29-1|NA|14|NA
TGCAGCGTTGAGCAGGGACGTTCTAGCTATGGCTACACCTTC
CSVEQGRSSYGYTF
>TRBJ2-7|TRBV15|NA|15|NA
TGTGCCACCAGCGAAGTACGGGGGAGCTCCTACGAGCAGTACTTC
CATSEVRGSSYEQYF
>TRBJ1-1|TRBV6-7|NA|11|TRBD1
TGTGCCAGCAGGTCGACAGGGGGAGCTTTCTTT
CASRSTGGAFF
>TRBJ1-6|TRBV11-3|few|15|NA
TGTGCCAGCAGCTTAAGTCAGCGTGAGACTTCACCCCTCCACTTT
CASSLSQRETSPLHF
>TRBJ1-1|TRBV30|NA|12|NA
TGTGCCTGGAGTCCCGGGGGCACTGAAGCTTTCTTT
CAWSPGGTEAFF